The T cell receptor beta chain described here comes from a study of response to subunit inactivated influenza vaccine. This CDR3 is 14 amino acids long. Germline CDR1 is MRHNA and CDR2 is SNTAGT. The junction had 4 bases not matched to a gene; V was cut back by 3 bases and J by 5 bases. The table lists this clonotype with a few counts. One entry per CDR3 protein, called by TCRdb with MiXCR from the RT-PCR reads. The repertoire holds 550,000 to 600,000 distinct CDR3 sequences, with over 9.5% as singletons. The genes are TRBV6-4 and TRBJ2-1; 7 bases are a match to TRBD2. The receptor's source is a man between 50 and 59 years old who received an inactivated influenza vaccine. The starting material was PBMCs from blood, obtained on the day of vaccination. The CDR3 sequence: CASSEERGNNEQFF. CDR3 bases: TGTGCCAGCAGTGAAGAGCGGGGTAACAATGAGCAGTTCTTC.